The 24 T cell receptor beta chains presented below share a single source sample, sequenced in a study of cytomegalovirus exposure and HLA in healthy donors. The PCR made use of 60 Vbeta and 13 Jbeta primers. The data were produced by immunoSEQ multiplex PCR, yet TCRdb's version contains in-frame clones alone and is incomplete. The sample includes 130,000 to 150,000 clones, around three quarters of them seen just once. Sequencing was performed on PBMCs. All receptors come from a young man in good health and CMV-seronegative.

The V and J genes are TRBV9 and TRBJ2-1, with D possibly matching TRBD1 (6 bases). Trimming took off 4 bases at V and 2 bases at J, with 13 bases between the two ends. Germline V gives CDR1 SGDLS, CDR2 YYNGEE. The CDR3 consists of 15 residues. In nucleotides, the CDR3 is TGTGCCAGCAGCCTCGGTGGGGGCGCCTACAATGAGCAGTTCTTC. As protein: CASSLGGGAYNEQFF.

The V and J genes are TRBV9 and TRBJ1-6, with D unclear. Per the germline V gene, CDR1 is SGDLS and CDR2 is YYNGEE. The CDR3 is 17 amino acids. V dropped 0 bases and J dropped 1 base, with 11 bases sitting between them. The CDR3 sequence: CASSVERVASYNSPLHF. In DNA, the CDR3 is TGTGCCAGCAGCGTAGAGCGAGTCGCATCCTATAATTCACCCCTCCACTTT.

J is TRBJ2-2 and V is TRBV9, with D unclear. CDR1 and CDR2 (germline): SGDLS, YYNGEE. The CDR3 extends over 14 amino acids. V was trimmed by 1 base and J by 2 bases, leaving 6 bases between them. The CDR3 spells CASSVSPNTGELFF. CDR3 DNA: TGTGCCAGCAGCGTAAGCCCTAACACCGGGGAGCTGTTTTTT. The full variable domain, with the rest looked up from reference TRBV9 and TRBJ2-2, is DSGVTQTPKHLITATGQRVTLRCSPRSGDLSVYWYQQSLDQGLQFLIQYYNGEERAKGNILERFSAQQFPDLHSELNLSSLELGDSALYFCASSVSPNTGELFFGEGSRLTVL.

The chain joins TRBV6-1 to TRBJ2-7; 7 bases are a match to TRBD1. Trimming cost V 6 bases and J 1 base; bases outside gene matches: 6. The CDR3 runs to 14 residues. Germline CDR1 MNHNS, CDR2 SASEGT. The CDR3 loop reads CASRKTGNSYEQYF. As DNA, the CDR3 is TGTGCCAGCAGAAAGACAGGGAATTCCTACGAGCAGTACTTC.

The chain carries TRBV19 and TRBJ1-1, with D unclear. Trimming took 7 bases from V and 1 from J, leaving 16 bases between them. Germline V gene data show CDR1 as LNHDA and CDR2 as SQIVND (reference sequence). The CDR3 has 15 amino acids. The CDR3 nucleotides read TGTGCCAGTACCGTCAACAGCGGAACGAACACTGAAGCTTTCTTT. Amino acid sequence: CASTVNSGTNTEAFF.

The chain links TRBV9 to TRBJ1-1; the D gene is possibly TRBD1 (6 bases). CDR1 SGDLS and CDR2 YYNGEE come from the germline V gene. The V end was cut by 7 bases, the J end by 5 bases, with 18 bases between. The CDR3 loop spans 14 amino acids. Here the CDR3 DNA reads TGTGCCAGCGGGAAAGGGGGGGTCGGGACTGAAGCTTTCTTT. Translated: CASGKGGVGTEAFF.

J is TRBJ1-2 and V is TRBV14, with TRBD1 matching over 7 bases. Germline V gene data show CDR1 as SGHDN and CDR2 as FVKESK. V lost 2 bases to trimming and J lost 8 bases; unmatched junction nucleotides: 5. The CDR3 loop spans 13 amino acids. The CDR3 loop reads CASSQPTGVGYTF. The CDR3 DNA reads TGTGCCAGCAGCCAACCCACAGGGGTCGGCTACACCTTC.

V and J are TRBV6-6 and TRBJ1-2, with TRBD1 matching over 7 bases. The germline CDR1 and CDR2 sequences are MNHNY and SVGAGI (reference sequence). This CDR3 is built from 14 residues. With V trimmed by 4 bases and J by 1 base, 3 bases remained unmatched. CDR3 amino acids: CASSWTGDNYGYTF. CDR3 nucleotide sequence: TGTGCCAGCAGTTGGACAGGCGATAACTATGGCTACACCTTC.

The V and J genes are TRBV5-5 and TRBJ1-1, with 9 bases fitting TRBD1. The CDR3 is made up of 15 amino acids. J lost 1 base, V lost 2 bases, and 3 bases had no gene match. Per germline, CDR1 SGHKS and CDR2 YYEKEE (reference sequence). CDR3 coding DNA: TGTGCCAGCAGCTTCGGACAGGGGCGGAACACTGAAGCTTTCTTT. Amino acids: CASSFGQGRNTEAFF.

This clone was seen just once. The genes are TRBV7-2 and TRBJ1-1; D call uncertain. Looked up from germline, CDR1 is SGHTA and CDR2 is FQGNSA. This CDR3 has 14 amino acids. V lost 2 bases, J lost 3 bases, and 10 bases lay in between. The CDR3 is CASSLNAGDTEAFF. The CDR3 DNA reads TGTGCCAGCAGCTTAAACGCAGGTGACACTGAAGCTTTCTTT. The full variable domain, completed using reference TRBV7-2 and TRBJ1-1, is GAGVSQSPSNKVTEKGKDVELRCDPISGHTALYWYRQSLGQGLEFLIYFQGNSAPDKSGLPSDRFSAERTGGSVSTLTIQRTQQEDSAVYLCASSLNAGDTEAFFGQGTRLTVV.

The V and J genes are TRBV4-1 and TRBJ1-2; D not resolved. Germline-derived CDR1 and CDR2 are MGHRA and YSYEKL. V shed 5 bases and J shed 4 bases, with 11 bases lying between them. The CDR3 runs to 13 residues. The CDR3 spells CASSTETGYGYTF. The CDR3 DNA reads TGCGCCAGCAGCACCGAAACGGGCTATGGCTACACCTTC.

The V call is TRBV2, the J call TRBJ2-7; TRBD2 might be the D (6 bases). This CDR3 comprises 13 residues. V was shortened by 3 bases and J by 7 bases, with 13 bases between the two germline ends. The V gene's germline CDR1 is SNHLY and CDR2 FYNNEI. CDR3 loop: CASSDGGAREQYF. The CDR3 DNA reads TGTGCCAGCAGTGATGGCGGGGCGAGAGAGCAGTACTTC.

CDR3 sequence reads: CASSLFGFVRGKTTDTQYF. CDR3 sequence (DNA): TGTGCCAGCAGTTTATTTGGTTTCGTGAGGGGGAAAACGACGGATACGCAGTATTTT. The gene calls are TRBV27 and TRBJ2-3, with D maybe TRBD1 (6 bases). The CDR3 sequence is 19 residues long. The V and J ends lost 1 base and 6 bases respectively, with 26 bases between them. Germline values: CDR1 MNHEY, CDR2 SMNVEV (reference sequence).

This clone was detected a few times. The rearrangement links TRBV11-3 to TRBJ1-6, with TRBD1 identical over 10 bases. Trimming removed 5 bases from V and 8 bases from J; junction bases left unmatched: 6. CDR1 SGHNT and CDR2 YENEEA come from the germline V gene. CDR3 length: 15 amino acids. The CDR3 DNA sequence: TGTGCCAGCAGCCAGCGACAGGGGGCGGATTCACCCCTCCACTTT. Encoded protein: CASSQRQGADSPLHF.

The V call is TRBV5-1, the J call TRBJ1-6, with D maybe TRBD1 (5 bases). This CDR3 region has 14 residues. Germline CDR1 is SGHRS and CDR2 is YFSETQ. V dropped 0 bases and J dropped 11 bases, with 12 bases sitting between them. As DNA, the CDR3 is TGCGCCAGCAGCTTGGAGTCCAGGGATCCACCCCTCCACTTT. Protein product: CASSLESRDPPLHF.

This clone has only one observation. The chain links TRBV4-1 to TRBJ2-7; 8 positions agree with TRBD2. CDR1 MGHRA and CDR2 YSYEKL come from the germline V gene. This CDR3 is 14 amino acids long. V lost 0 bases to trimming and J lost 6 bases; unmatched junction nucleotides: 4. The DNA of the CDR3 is TGCGCCAGCAGCCAAGACGGGGGGGCCGGCGAGCAGTACTTC. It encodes CASSQDGGAGEQYF.

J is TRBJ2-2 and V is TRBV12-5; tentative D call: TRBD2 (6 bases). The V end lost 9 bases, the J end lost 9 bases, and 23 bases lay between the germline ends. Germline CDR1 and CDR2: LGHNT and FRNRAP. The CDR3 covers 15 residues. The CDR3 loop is CASRPGRLTVRELFF. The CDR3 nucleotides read TGTGCTAGCCGACCGGGGAGGCTAACTGTCCGGGAGCTGTTTTTT.

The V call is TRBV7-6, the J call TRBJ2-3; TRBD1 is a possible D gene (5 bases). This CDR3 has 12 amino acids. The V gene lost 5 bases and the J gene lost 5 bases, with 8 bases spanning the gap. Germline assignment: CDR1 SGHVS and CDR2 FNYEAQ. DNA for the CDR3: TGTGCCAGCAGCCCAGGGAAAGATACGCAGTATTTT. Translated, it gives CASSPGKDTQYF. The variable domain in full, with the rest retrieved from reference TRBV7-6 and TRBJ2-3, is GAGVSQSPRYKVTKRGQDVALRCDPISGHVSLYWYRQALGQGPEFLTYFNYEAQQDKSGLPNDRFSAERPEGSISTLTIQRTEQRDSAMYRCASSPGKDTQYFGPGTRLTVL.

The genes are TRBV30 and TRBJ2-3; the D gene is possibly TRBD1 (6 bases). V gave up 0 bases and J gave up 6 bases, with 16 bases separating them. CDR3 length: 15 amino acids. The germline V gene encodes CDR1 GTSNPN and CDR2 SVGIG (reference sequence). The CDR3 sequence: CAWSVRFGGGDTQYF. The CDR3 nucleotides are TGTGCCTGGAGTGTAAGGTTTGGGGGCGGTGATACGCAGTATTTT.

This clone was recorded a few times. The CDR3 reads CASSRLSDSPLHF. The CDR3 DNA reads as TGCGCCAGCAGCCGCCTATCGGATTCACCCCTCCACTTT. The chain has TRBV4-3 and TRBJ1-6; D is unresolved. Germline values: CDR1 LGHNA, CDR2 YSLEER. This CDR3 comprises 13 residues. V shed 4 bases and J shed 8 bases, with 9 bases lying between them.

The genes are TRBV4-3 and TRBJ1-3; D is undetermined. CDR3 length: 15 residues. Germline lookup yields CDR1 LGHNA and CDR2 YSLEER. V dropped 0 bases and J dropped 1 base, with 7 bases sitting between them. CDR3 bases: TGCGCCAGCAGCCAAGATGCCCAGTCTGGAAACACCATATATTTT. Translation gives CASSQDAQSGNTIYF.

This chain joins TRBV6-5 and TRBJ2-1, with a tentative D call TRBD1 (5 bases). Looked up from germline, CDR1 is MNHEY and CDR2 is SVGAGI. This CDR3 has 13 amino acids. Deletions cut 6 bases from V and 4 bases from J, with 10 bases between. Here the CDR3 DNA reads TGTGCCAGCAGACAAGGGGCTTACAATGAGCAGTTCTTC. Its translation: CASRQGAYNEQFF.

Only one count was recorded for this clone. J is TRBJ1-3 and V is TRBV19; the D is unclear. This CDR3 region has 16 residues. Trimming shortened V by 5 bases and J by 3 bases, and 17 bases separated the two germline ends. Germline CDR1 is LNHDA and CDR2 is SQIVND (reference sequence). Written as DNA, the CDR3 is TGTGCCAGTAGTTTCGACGGAGGCTCCCTTGGAAACACCATATATTTT. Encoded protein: CASSFDGGSLGNTIYF.

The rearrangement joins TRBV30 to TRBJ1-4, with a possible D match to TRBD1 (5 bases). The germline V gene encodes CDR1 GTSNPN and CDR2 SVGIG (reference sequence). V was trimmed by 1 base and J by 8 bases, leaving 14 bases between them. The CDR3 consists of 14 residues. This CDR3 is CAWSDGHSVEKLFF. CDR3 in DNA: TGTGCCTGGAGTGACGGACACTCGGTGGAAAAACTGTTTTTT.